This T cell receptor beta chain was profiled in a study of cytomegalovirus exposure and HLA in healthy donors. Germline loops: CDR1 SGHTA, CDR2 FQGTGA. The CDR3 totals 15 residues. Researchers ran the PCR with 60 Vbeta and 13 Jbeta primers. Repertoires were generated with immunoSEQ multiplex PCR, while TCRdb's copy carries only in-frame clones and drops some. Of more than 200,000 clones in the sample, about 80% were seen once. The specimen sequenced was PBMCs. The TCR was taken from a girl between 5 and 17 years old in good health and CMV-seronegative. The rearrangement links TRBV7-3 to TRBJ2-5; TRBD1 matches 9 bases. The end of the DNA aligns better with TRBJ2-7, so the J call may be wrong. CDR3 region: CASSHPGQGIYEQYF. The CDR3, as DNA: TGTGCCAGCAGTCATCCGGGACAGGGTATCTACGAGCAGTACTTC.